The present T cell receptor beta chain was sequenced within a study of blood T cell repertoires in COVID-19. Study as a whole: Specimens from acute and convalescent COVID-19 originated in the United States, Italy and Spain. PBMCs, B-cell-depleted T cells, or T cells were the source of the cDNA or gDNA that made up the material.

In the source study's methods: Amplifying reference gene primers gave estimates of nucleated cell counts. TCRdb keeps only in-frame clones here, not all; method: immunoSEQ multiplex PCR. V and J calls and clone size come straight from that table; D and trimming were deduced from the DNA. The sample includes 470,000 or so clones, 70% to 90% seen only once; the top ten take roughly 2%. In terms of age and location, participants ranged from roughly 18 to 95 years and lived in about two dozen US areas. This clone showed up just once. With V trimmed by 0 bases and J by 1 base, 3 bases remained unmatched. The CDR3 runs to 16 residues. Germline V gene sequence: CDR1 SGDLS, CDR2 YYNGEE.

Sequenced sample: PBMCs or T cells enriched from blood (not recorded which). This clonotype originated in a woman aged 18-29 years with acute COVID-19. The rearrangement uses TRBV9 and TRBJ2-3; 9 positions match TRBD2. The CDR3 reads CASSVGIAGGTDTQYF. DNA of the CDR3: TGTGCCAGCAGCGTAGGGATAGCGGGGGGCACAGATACGCAGTATTTT.